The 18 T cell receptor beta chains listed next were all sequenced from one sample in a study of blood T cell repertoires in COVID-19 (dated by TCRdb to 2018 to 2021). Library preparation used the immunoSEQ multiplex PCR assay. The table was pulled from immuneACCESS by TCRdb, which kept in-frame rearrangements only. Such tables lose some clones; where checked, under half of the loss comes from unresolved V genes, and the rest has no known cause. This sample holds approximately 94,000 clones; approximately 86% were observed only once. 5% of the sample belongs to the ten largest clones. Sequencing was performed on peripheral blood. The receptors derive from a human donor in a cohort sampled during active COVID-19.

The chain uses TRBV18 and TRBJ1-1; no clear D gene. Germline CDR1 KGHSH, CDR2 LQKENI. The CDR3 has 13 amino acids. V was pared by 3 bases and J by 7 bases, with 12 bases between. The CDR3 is CASSPLQANEAFF. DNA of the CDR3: TGTGCCAGCTCACCCCTGCAGGCTAATGAAGCTTTCTTT.

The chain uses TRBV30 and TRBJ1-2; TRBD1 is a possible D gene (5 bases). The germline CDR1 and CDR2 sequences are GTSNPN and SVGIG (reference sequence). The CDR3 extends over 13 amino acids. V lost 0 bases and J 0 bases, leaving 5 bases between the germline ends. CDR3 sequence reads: CAWSVQANYGYTF. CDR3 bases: TGTGCCTGGAGTGTACAGGCTAACTATGGCTACACCTTC.

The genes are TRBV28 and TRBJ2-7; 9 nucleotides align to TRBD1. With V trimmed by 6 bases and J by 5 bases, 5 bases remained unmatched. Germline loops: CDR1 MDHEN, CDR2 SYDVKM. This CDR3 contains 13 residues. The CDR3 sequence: CASSRDRDHEQYF. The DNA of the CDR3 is TGTGCCAGCAGCCGGGACAGGGACCACGAGCAGTACTTC.

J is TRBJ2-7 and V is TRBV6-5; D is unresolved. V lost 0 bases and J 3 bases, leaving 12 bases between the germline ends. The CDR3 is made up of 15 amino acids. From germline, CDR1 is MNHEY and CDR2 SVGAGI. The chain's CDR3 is CASSYSPGIRYEQYF. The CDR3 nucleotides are TGTGCCAGCAGTTACTCGCCGGGTATCCGCTACGAGCAGTACTTC.

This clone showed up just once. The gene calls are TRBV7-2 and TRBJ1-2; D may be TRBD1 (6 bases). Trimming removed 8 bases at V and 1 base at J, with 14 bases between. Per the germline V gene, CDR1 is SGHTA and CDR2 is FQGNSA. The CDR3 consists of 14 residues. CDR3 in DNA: TGTGCCAGCCTCCTAGGGGGAAATAACTATGGCTACACCTTC. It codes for CASLLGGNNYGYTF. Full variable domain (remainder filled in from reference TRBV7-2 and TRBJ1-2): GAGVSQSPSNKVTEKGKDVELRCDPISGHTALYWYRQSLGQGLEFLIYFQGNSAPDKSGLPSDRFSAERTGGSVSTLTIQRTQQEDSAVYLCASLLGGNNYGYTFGSGTRLTVV.

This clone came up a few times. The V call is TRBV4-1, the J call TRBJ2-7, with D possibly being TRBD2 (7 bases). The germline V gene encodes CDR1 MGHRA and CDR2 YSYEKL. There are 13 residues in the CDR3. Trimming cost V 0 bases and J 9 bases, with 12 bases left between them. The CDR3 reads CASSQDTGGGQYF. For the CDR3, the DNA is TGCGCCAGCAGCCAAGATACGGGGGGCGGGCAGTACTTC.

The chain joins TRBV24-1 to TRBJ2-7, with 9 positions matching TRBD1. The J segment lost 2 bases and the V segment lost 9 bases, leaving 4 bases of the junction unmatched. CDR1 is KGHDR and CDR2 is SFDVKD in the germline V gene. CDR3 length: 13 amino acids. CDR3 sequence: CATSGTGTYEQYF. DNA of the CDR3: TGTGCCACCTCCGGGACAGGGACCTACGAGCAGTACTTC.

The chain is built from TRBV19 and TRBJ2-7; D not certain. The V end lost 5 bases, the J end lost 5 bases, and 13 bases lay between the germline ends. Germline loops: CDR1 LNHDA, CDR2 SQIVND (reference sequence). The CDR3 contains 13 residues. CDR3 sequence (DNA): TGTGCCAGTAGTCGTGCAGGTTCGGACGAGCAGTACTTC. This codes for CASSRAGSDEQYF.

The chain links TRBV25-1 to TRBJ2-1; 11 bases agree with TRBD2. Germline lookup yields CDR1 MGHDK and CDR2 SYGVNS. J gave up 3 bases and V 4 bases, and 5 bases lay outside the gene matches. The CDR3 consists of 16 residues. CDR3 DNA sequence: TGTGCCAGCAGTGGCCGACTAGCGGGAATCTACAATGAGCAGTTCTTC. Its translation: CASSGRLAGIYNEQFF.

The CDR3 spells CASSTRTSGRGETQYF. The CDR3 DNA reads TGTGCCAGCAGCACCCGGACTAGCGGGAGAGGGGAGACCCAGTACTTC. V and J are TRBV7-2 and TRBJ2-5, with 13 bases matching TRBD2. Trimming at V came to 5 bases and at J to 5 bases, leaving 8 bases not matched to a gene. CDR1 is SGHTA and CDR2 is FQGNSA in the germline V gene. The CDR3 is made up of 16 amino acids.

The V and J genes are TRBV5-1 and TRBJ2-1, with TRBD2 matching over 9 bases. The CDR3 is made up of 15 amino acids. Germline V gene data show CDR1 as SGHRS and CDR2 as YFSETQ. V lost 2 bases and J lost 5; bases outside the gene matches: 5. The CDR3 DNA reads TGCGCCAGCAGCTTCGTGCGGGGGGGGCACAATGAGCAGTTCTTC. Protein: CASSFVRGGHNEQFF. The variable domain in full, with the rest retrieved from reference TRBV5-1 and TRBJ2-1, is KAGVTQTPRYLIKTRGQQVTLSCSPISGHRSVSWYQQTPGQGLQFLFEYFSETQRNKGNFPGRFSGRQFSNSRSEMNVSTLELGDSALYLCASSFVRGGHNEQFFGPGTRLTVL.

Here the CDR3 reads CASSHAGIAYEQYF. The CDR3 nucleotides are TGTGCCAGCAGCCATGCAGGAATAGCCTACGAGCAGTACTTC. V is TRBV25-1 and J is TRBJ2-7; unclear D gene. Germline V lookup: CDR1 MGHDK, CDR2 SYGVNS. CDR3 length: 14 amino acids. Trimming stripped 6 bases from V and 2 bases from J, with 14 bases between.

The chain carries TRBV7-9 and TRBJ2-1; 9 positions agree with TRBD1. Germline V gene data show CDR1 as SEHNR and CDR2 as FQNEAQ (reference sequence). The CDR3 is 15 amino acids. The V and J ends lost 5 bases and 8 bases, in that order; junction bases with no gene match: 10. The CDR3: CASSTTGQGWDEQFF. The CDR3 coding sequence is TGTGCCAGCAGCACAACCGGACAGGGGTGGGATGAGCAGTTCTTC.

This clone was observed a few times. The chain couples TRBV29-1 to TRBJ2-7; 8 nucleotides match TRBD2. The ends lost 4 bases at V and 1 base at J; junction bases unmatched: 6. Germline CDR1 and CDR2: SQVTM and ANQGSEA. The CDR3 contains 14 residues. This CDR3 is CSVGRAGVSYEQYF. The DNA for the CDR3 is TGCAGCGTTGGTCGAGCGGGAGTGTCCTACGAGCAGTACTTC.

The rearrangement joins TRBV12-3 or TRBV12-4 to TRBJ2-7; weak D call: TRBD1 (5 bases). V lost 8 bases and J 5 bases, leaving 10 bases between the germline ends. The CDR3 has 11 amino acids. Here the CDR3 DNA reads TGTGCCAGCCAGTGGGGCGACGAGCAGTACTTC. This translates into CASQWGDEQYF.

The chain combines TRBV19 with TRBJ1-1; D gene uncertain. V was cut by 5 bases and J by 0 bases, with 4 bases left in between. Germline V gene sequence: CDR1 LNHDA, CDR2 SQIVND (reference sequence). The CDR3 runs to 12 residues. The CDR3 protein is CASSPVNTEAFF. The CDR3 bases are TGTGCCAGTAGTCCGGTGAACACTGAAGCTTTCTTT.

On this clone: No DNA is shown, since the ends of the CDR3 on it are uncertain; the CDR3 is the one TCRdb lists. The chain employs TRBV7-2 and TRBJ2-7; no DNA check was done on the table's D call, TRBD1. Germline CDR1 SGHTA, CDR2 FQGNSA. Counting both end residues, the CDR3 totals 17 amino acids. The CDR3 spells CASSFGPGGQGAREQYF.

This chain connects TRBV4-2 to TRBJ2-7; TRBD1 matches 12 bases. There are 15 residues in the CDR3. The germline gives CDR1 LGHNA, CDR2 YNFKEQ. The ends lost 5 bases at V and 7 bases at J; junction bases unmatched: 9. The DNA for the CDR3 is TGTGCCAGCAGCTCCACGGGACAGGGGGCCCGGGAGCAGTACTTC. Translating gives CASSSTGQGAREQYF.